This is a list of T cell receptor beta chains from one sample in a study of blood T cells in healthy people across ages. TCRdb processed the 5' RACE reads anew with MiXCR; each CDR3 protein has one entry. This table has over 1.5 million distinct CDR3 sequences, around half appearing once. The sequencing input was blood. All receptors come from a middle-aged woman in good health. CDR3s leave out the opening cysteine and the closing phenylalanine or tryptophan. Fields, in order: V gene, J gene, CDR3 protein.

v_gene: TRBV2; j_gene: TRBJ1-5; CDR3aa: ASHRGQSQPQH
v_gene: TRBV7-7; j_gene: TRBJ2-3; CDR3aa: ASSPIAGEYTDTQY
v_gene: TRBV6-2/TRBV6-3; j_gene: TRBJ2-1; CDR3aa: ASSYRWRDEQF
v_gene: TRBV28; j_gene: TRBJ2-3; CDR3aa: ASSLSPLGGARTRTQY
v_gene: TRBV5-6; j_gene: TRBJ2-7; CDR3aa: ASRGQGSDEQY
v_gene: TRBV28; j_gene: TRBJ2-5; CDR3aa: ASTESMEQETQY
v_gene: TRBV10-1; j_gene: TRBJ2-5; CDR3aa: ASSETISGGETQY
v_gene: TRBV6-6; j_gene: TRBJ1-4; CDR3aa: ASSPGTGVVEKLF
v_gene: TRBV20-1; j_gene: TRBJ2-3; CDR3aa: RGGEDTQY
v_gene: TRBV10-3; j_gene: TRBJ2-3; CDR3aa: AISESIAGGTDTQY
v_gene: TRBV6-5; j_gene: TRBJ2-3; CDR3aa: ASSYRHSSTDTQY
v_gene: TRBV11-2; j_gene: TRBJ2-3; CDR3aa: ASSLGNQADTQY
v_gene: TRBV29-1; j_gene: TRBJ1-5; CDR3aa: SVSGGSDQPQH
v_gene: TRBV5-1; j_gene: TRBJ1-2; CDR3aa: ASSLGAGVNYGYT
v_gene: TRBV6-1; j_gene: TRBJ1-5; CDR3aa: ATQGLSRVH
v_gene: TRBV2; j_gene: TRBJ2-3; CDR3aa: ASRGAGGRLDTQY
v_gene: TRBV6-2/TRBV6-3; j_gene: TRBJ2-1; CDR3aa: ASSRSELAGVTNEQF
v_gene: TRBV5-1; j_gene: TRBJ2-2; CDR3aa: ASSLLQRGQTGELF
v_gene: TRBV4-3; j_gene: TRBJ2-3; CDR3aa: ASSQVGGNTQY
v_gene: TRBV2; j_gene: TRBJ1-1; CDR3aa: ASISPSGGGGSEAF
v_gene: TRBV3-1; j_gene: TRBJ2-1; CDR3aa: ASSPTTSEEQF
v_gene: TRBV2; j_gene: TRBJ2-1; CDR3aa: ASSYSILSSYNEQF
v_gene: TRBV3-1; j_gene: TRBJ2-7; CDR3aa: ASSQDWGKQY
v_gene: TRBV4-1; j_gene: TRBJ2-7; CDR3aa: ASSQSRDRTYEQY
v_gene: TRBV4-3; j_gene: TRBJ1-2; CDR3aa: ANSQFGAVSGYT
v_gene: TRBV3-1; j_gene: TRBJ1-5; CDR3aa: ASSLRDRGEAQH
v_gene: TRBV11-3; j_gene: TRBJ2-6; CDR3aa: ASSPGQGAPTWANVLT
v_gene: TRBV20-1; j_gene: TRBJ2-1; CDR3aa: SAPGQGAGEQF
v_gene: TRBV20-1; j_gene: TRBJ2-3; CDR3aa: SASPDSLRGTQY
v_gene: TRBV20-1; j_gene: TRBJ2-3; CDR3aa: SAPRLARADTQY
v_gene: TRBV5-1; j_gene: TRBJ2-1; CDR3aa: ASSLATINEQF
v_gene: TRBV4-3; j_gene: TRBJ2-7; CDR3aa: ASSQGLAGGWVSSYEQY
v_gene: TRBV9; j_gene: TRBJ2-1; CDR3aa: ASSLPAGQPSSLNEQF
v_gene: TRBV28; j_gene: TRBJ2-4; CDR3aa: ASSFSGQVNIQY
v_gene: TRBV5-1; j_gene: TRBJ2-5; CDR3aa: ASSAGGPYEQY
v_gene: TRBV20-1; j_gene: TRBJ2-1; CDR3aa: SADRPRGRPYNEQF
v_gene: TRBV7-2; j_gene: TRBJ2-3; CDR3aa: ASSPAGGKVTDTKY
v_gene: TRBV20-1; j_gene: TRBJ2-3; CDR3aa: SASTPGGEVDTQY
v_gene: TRBV20-1; j_gene: TRBJ1-5; CDR3aa: SASKRGTSPYNQPQH
v_gene: TRBV6-1; j_gene: TRBJ2-3; CDR3aa: ASSLGGTAITDTQY
v_gene: TRBV7-9; j_gene: TRBJ2-5; CDR3aa: ASSLGVEAETQY
v_gene: TRBV6-2/TRBV6-3; j_gene: TRBJ1-5; CDR3aa: ASSPLDRNQPQH
v_gene: TRBV6-6; j_gene: TRBJ2-3; CDR3aa: ASSYSLGQAWDTQY
v_gene: TRBV9; j_gene: TRBJ1-1; CDR3aa: ASSVEGRGNTEAF
v_gene: TRBV20-1; j_gene: TRBJ1-2; CDR3aa: SARAGVYGYT
v_gene: TRBV10-3; j_gene: TRBJ2-5; CDR3aa: AISESGSTQY
v_gene: TRBV9; j_gene: TRBJ1-1; CDR3aa: ASGARQGLNTEAF
v_gene: TRBV4-1; j_gene: TRBJ1-2; CDR3aa: ASSQVGGYYGYT